The entry below gives a single TCR beta chain sequence along with its context. Its antigen is still unknown. With ten immunoSEQ deep assay plates, unsorted PBMC DNA underwent sequencing. TCRdb's copy holds only in-frame clones and misses some; the assay was immunoSEQ multiplex PCR. The data contain hundreds of thousands of clones, about three quarters of them seen just once; the ten biggest clones take up approximately 13%. This sample was taken from a study of shared clonotypes between healthy human individuals. Study-wide results and limits: The diversity represented, both genetic and in exposure history, was limited by few donors. Sampling covered blood only; tissue repertoires likely differ.

This CDR3 has 15 amino acids. Germline loops: CDR1 SGHTA, CDR2 FQGTGA. Trimming removed 2 bases at V and 1 base at J, with 11 bases between. Genomic DNA for unsorted samples was obtained from around 97 million PBMCs. The V gene is TRBV7-3, the J gene TRBJ2-5; D might be TRBD1 (6 bases). The sequencing input was PBMCs. This sequence originates from a woman aged 40-49 years in good health. Some clones in this sample may be carry-over from other donors' samples. CDR3 DNA sequence: TGTGCCAGCAGCTTAGGGGGCGGGCCCCAAGAGACCCAGTACTTC. Protein sequence: CASSLGGGPQETQYF.